This passage covers 5 T cell receptor beta chains from one sample sequenced in a study of OX40 agonist ivuxolimab in advanced cancers. The assay was immunoSEQ multiplex PCR, and TCRdb's table has in-frame clones only and misses some. The data show over 45,000 clones, with roughly 78% seen just once and approximately 2.1% held by the top ten. The material was CD4+ or CD8+ T cells sorted from blood, obtained in a trial of the OX40 agonist ivuxolimab. These receptors were taken from an adult with an advanced solid tumor such as melanoma, head and neck, liver or kidney cancer.

The chain carries TRBV27 and TRBJ1-2, with 12 nucleotides matching TRBD1. The CDR3 sequence is 15 residues long. V lost 2 bases and J lost 8; bases outside the gene matches: 6. Germline CDR1 is MNHEY and CDR2 is SMNVEV (reference sequence). The CDR3 sequence: CASSLGDRGLRGYTF. DNA for the CDR3: TGTGCCAGCAGTTTAGGGGACAGGGGGCTGAGGGGCTACACCTTC.

The chain combines TRBV7-9 with TRBJ2-3; D remains unclear. This CDR3 contains 13 residues. From germline, CDR1 is SEHNR and CDR2 FQNEAQ (reference sequence). The V end was cut by 4 bases, the J end by 3 bases, with 8 bases between. The DNA of the CDR3 is TGTGCCAGCAGCTCCAAGACGACAGATACGCAGTATTTT. Translated, it gives CASSSKTTDTQYF.

The chain carries TRBV2 and TRBJ2-6; D not certain. V was clipped by 7 bases and J by 2 bases, with 15 bases between them. The CDR3 is made up of 16 amino acids. Germline V gene sequence: CDR1 SNHLY, CDR2 FYNNEI. Written as DNA, the CDR3 is TGTGCCAGCACCCCATCTTTTTTTGCTGGGGCCAACGTCCTGACTTTC. Translating it yields CASTPSFFAGANVLTF.

The chain uses TRBV6-1 and TRBJ1-2; tentatively, D is TRBD1 (5 bases). The CDR3 totals 14 residues. V was pared by 7 bases and J by 8 bases, with 20 bases between. Germline lookup yields CDR1 MNHNS and CDR2 SASEGT. The DNA of the CDR3 is TGTGCCAGCACCGGATCCCGGGGGAAAGAGGGCTACACCTTC. As protein: CASTGSRGKEGYTF.

This clone turned up a few times. A read error may produce the germline difference seen at one junction end. This chain uses TRBV7-2 with TRBJ1-5, with no clear D. CDR3 length equals 14 residues. Germline V CDR1 and CDR2: SGHTA, FQGNSA. The CDR3 bases are TGTGCCAGCAGTTTAGACACACTCAATCAGCCCCAGCATTTT. This gives the protein CASSLDTLNQPQHF. Complete variable domain (other parts from reference TRBV7-2 and TRBJ1-5): GAGVSQSPSNKVTEKGKDVELRCDPISGHTALYWYRQSLGQGLEFLIYFQGNSAPDKSGLPSDRFSAERTGGSVSTLTIQRTQQEDSAVYLCASSLDTLNQPQHFGDGTRLSIL.